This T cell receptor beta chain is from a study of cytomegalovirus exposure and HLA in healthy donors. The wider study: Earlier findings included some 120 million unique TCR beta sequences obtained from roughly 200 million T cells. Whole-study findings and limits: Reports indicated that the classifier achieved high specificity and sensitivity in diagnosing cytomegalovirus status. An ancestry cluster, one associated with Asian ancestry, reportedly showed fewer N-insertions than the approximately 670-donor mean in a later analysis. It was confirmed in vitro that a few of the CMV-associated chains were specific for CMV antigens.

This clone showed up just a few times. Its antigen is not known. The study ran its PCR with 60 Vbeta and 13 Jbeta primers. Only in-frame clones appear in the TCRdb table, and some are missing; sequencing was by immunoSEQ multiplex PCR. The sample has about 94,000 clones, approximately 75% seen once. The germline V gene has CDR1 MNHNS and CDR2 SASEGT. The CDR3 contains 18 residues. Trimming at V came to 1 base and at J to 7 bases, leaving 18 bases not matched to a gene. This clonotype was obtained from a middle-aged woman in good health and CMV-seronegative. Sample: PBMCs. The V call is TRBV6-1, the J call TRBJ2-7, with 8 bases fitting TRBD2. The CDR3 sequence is CASSEVLPGRGGRYEQYF. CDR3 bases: TGTGCCAGCAGTGAAGTCCTCCCCGGGAGGGGGGGTCGGTATGAGCAGTACTTC.